This T cell receptor beta chain was recovered during a study of graft-versus-host responses after intestinal transplantation (dated by TCRdb to about 2021). Some background on the complete study: Multivisceral, liver-intestinal, or isolated intestinal transplants were received by the recipients. After intestinal transplantation, graft-versus-host and host-versus-graft alloreactive T cell clones in the graft, circulation and bone marrow were tracked using bulk TCR-beta CDR3 sequencing. Alloreactive clones were identified by sequencing pre-transplant mixed lymphocyte reaction products and comparing these products with unstimulated pre-transplant donor and recipient T cells. Rather than being sequenced by the commercial service, samples from three later patients were sequenced in-house on an Illumina MiSeq and processed with MiXCR. Every recipient was given anti-thymocyte globulin induction, then maintenance tacrolimus and steroids for 3 to 4 years. The cohort enrolled 24 intestinal transplant recipients including one retransplant, and a few patients lacking pretransplant specimens were excluded. Donor T cell macrochimerism was defined as a peak of at least 4% donor T cells among recipient peripheral blood mononuclear cells.

About this clone itself: Its binding antigen is unknown. No much larger clone exists at a distance of one base, and base qualities are not known.

V is cut back by 5 bases and J by 1 base, with 8 bases in the junction unmatched. The CDR3 starts with the cysteine, ends with the phenylalanine, and has 17 residues. Only the CDR3 DNA is retained, 51 bases long and in frame from the first base. In the germline V gene (reference sequence), CDR1 corresponds to MNHEY and CDR2 to SMNVEV. The library came from the immunoSEQ multiplex PCR assay. For most patients, genomic DNA was isolated with the Qiagen DNeasy Blood and Tissue Kit and shipped frozen to Adaptive Biotechnologies for TCR sequencing. Adaptive Biotechnologies carried out high-throughput TCR-beta CDR3 sequencing of genomic DNA for most patients. In the original analysis: TCR sequencing data were retrieved from Adaptive's ImmunoSEQ software for roughly 17 patients, whereas a few other patients were processed with MiXCR and VDJtools. To correct CD4 versus CD8 sorting errors, sequences present in both subsets at a frequency ratio below 5:1 were removed. CDR3 nucleotide sequences shared between donor and recipient were removed because their origin could not be assigned. To be classed as alloreactive, a clone needed at least 2-fold expansion over unstimulated cells and a minimum CFSE-low frequency of 0.002% (template counts) or 0.001% (read counts). Clones were considered mappable if detected in sequenced pre-transplant spleen, lymph node, or MLR CFSE-low populations of the donor or recipient. The cumulative frequency of alloreactive clones was calculated as a percentage of all sequences, weighted by copy number. What TCRdb holds here is the immuneACCESS table cut down to in-frame rearrangements. Part of the clones is not present; checked against another copy, under half of the missing clones reflect an unresolved V gene, and the others are unexplained. That table supplies the V and J calls and clone size; D and trimming were determined from the DNA. This sample is represented by fewer than 120,000 clones; roughly 95% of them were singletons. The ten largest clones represent 0.5% to 0.6% of the sample.

The sample's time point label, decoded: cells obtained before transplantation from donor or recipient. CD3+CD4+ and CD3+CD8+ populations were FACS-sorted from unstimulated pre-transplant donor and recipient cells taken from spleen or lymph nodes. Results the study describes overall, beyond this receptor: Early after transplant, declines in HvG clones were associated with peak levels of circulating GvH clones. The relatively low number and heterogeneity of intestinal transplant patients limited the conclusions. GvH clones were detected in recipient bone marrow, and some appeared earlier in ileal mucosa or blood, consistent with an intestinal mucosal origin. High GvH to HvG T cell clonal ratios were observed in the allografts of patients with donor T cell macrochimerism.

This TCR came from a human donor who received an intestinal transplant. The sequencing here drew on unstimulated CD8+ T cells sorted from spleen or lymph node cells, taken before intestinal transplant. The V and J segments used are TRBV27 and TRBJ2-2; TRBD2 lines up with 9 middle nucleotides. The CDR3 region: CASSPYSSGENTGELFF. The nucleotide sequence reads as follows: TGTGCCAGCAGTCCCTATTCTAGCGGGGAGAACACCGGGGAGCTGTTTTTT.